Listed below are T cell receptor beta chains from one sample, sequenced in a study of CD8 T cells in ankylosing spondylitis. A single record per CDR3 protein comes from TCRdb applying MiXCR to the 5' RACE reads. The sample lists around 210,000 distinct CDR3 sequences; 7.5% to 9.5% were seen once. The sample was blood, either unsorted or a sorted T cell fraction (not recorded which). These receptors all stem from a female donor with ankylosing spondylitis or in good health (not recorded which). The CDR3 runs from the conserved cysteine through the conserved F or W. Fields, in order: D gene, V gene, J gene, clone size, CDR3 DNA, CDR3 protein. The D gene is left open where the match is weak. Some rows have no size entry. The others give once, few or many, or a class for an expanded clone.

d_gene: -
v_gene: TRBV2
j_gene: TRBJ2-5
abundance: many
CDR3nt: TGTGCCAGCTTGGGACCCTCTACGGGGACCCAGTACTTC
CDR3aa: CASLGPSTGTQYF

d_gene: -
v_gene: TRBV3-1
j_gene: TRBJ1-1
abundance: many
CDR3nt: TGTGCCAGCAGCCAAGATGGAAGGGTTTTAAACACTGAAGCTTTCTTT
CDR3aa: CASSQDGRVLNTEAFF

d_gene: TRBD2
v_gene: TRBV29-1
j_gene: TRBJ2-3
abundance: many
CDR3nt: TGCAGCGTCGTGACTAGCGGGGGTTTCACAGATACGCAGTATTTT
CDR3aa: CSVVTSGGFTDTQYF

d_gene: -
v_gene: TRBV6-6
j_gene: TRBJ1-4
abundance: many
CDR3nt: TGTGCCAGCAGTTACTCGTTTGGGGAAAAACTGTTTTTT
CDR3aa: CASSYSFGEKLFF

d_gene: -
v_gene: TRBV4-2
j_gene: TRBJ1-5
abundance: many
CDR3nt: TGTGCCAGCAGCCGGACAGCGAATCAGCCCCAGCATTTT
CDR3aa: CASSRTANQPQHF

d_gene: -
v_gene: TRBV20-1
j_gene: TRBJ2-5
abundance: many
CDR3nt: TGCAGTGCTAGAGATTGGCCCAGAGGGCGGGAGACCCAGTACTTC
CDR3aa: CSARDWPRGRETQYF

d_gene: -
v_gene: TRBV5-5
j_gene: TRBJ2-7
abundance: many
CDR3nt: TGTGCCAGCAGCCCCGTTGGAGGGGGCCGAAGCTACGAGCAGTACTTC
CDR3aa: CASSPVGGGRSYEQYF

d_gene: -
v_gene: TRBV11-2
j_gene: TRBJ2-4
abundance: -
CDR3nt: TGTGCCAGCAGCTCCGCTACAGAAAACATTCAGTACTTC
CDR3aa: CASSSATENIQYF

d_gene: -
v_gene: TRBV7-6
j_gene: TRBJ2-3
abundance: few
CDR3nt: TGTGCCAGCAGCAACAATAGTGGCGACCGGGGAGATACGCAGTATTTT
CDR3aa: CASSNNSGDRGDTQYF

d_gene: -
v_gene: TRBV12-3/TRBV12-4
j_gene: TRBJ2-3
abundance: many
CDR3nt: TGTGCCAGCAGTTTATTCGGGGTGGAAGATACGCAGTATTTT
CDR3aa: CASSLFGVEDTQYF

d_gene: -
v_gene: TRBV10-3
j_gene: TRBJ1-5
abundance: -
CDR3nt: TGTGCCATCAGTGGCGGGCAGGACAATCAGCCCCAGCATTTT
CDR3aa: CAISGGQDNQPQHF

d_gene: -
v_gene: TRBV18
j_gene: TRBJ2-1
abundance: few
CDR3nt: TGTGCCAGCTCACCACGCGCCCGAGGTCGGGATAATGAGCAGTTCTTC
CDR3aa: CASSPRARGRDNEQFF

d_gene: TRBD1
v_gene: TRBV12-3/TRBV12-4
j_gene: TRBJ2-1
abundance: many
CDR3nt: TGTGCCAGCAGACGACAGGGCGGTAACAATGAGCAGTTCTTC
CDR3aa: CASRRQGGNNEQFF

d_gene: -
v_gene: TRBV25-1
j_gene: TRBJ2-3
abundance: many
CDR3nt: TGTGCCAGCACGGTTGGGGCAAATACGCAGTATTTT
CDR3aa: CASTVGANTQYF

d_gene: TRBD1
v_gene: TRBV28
j_gene: TRBJ1-1
abundance: many
CDR3nt: TGTGCCAGCAGTTTACTCCCGGGACAGCCCACTGAAGCTTTCTTT
CDR3aa: CASSLLPGQPTEAFF

d_gene: TRBD2
v_gene: TRBV28
j_gene: TRBJ2-7
abundance: many
CDR3nt: TGTGCCACATTGCTAGCGGAAGACTACGAGCAGTACTTC
CDR3aa: CATLLAEDYEQYF

d_gene: -
v_gene: TRBV6-2/TRBV6-3
j_gene: TRBJ2-7
abundance: -
CDR3nt: TGTGCCAGCAGTTACTCGTTGAGCTCCTACGAGCAGTACTTC
CDR3aa: CASSYSLSSYEQYF

d_gene: TRBD1
v_gene: TRBV19
j_gene: TRBJ2-1
abundance: -
CDR3nt: TGTGCCAGTAGTGTCACAGGGGGCGCAGGTTACAATGAGCAGTTCTTC
CDR3aa: CASSVTGGAGYNEQFF

d_gene: -
v_gene: TRBV6-2/TRBV6-3
j_gene: TRBJ1-5
abundance: many
CDR3nt: TGTGCCAGCAGTTACGACAGTAGCAATCAGCCCCAGCATTTT
CDR3aa: CASSYDSSNQPQHF

d_gene: -
v_gene: TRBV14
j_gene: TRBJ1-6
abundance: many
CDR3nt: TGTGCCAGCAGCCAACAGGCATTGAATTCACCCCTCCACTTT
CDR3aa: CASSQQALNSPLHF

d_gene: TRBD2
v_gene: TRBV12-3/TRBV12-4
j_gene: TRBJ2-1
abundance: -
CDR3nt: TGTGCCAGCACCGCGGGGGGGGGCGGGAGATCAAATGAGCAGTTCTTC
CDR3aa: CASTAGGGGRSNEQFF

d_gene: -
v_gene: TRBV7-9
j_gene: TRBJ1-1
abundance: many
CDR3nt: TGTGCCAGCAGCCCTGGACGGGCGGGGGAAGCTTTCTTT
CDR3aa: CASSPGRAGEAFF

d_gene: -
v_gene: TRBV29-1
j_gene: TRBJ1-1
abundance: many
CDR3nt: TGCAGCGTTTTAGACGGGACGCTTCGTGAAGCTTTCTTT
CDR3aa: CSVLDGTLREAFF

d_gene: -
v_gene: TRBV12-3/TRBV12-4
j_gene: TRBJ2-2
abundance: many
CDR3nt: TGTGCCAGCAGTTTACTATCCGGGGAGCTGTTTTTT
CDR3aa: CASSLLSGELFF

d_gene: -
v_gene: TRBV20-1
j_gene: TRBJ2-6
abundance: many
CDR3nt: TGCAGTGCTAGGGCACCGAGCTCTGGGGCCAACGTCCTGACTTTC
CDR3aa: CSARAPSSGANVLTF

d_gene: TRBD1
v_gene: TRBV7-2
j_gene: TRBJ2-2
abundance: -
CDR3nt: TGTGCCAGCAGCCCAAAACAGGGGCAGGGCACCGGGGAGCTGTTTTTT
CDR3aa: CASSPKQGQGTGELFF

d_gene: -
v_gene: TRBV12-3/TRBV12-4
j_gene: TRBJ2-4
abundance: many
CDR3nt: TGTGCCAGCAGTCCAGGAAACATTCAGTACTTC
CDR3aa: CASSPGNIQYF

d_gene: -
v_gene: TRBV12-3/TRBV12-4
j_gene: TRBJ1-2
abundance: many
CDR3nt: TGTGCCAGCAGTCCTACAGCACTGGGGGGCTACACCTTC
CDR3aa: CASSPTALGGYTF

d_gene: -
v_gene: TRBV12-5
j_gene: TRBJ2-1
abundance: -
CDR3nt: TGTGCTAGTGGGCCCACAGGGCTAGCCAATGGCGGTGAGCAGTTCTTC
CDR3aa: CASGPTGLANGGEQFF

d_gene: -
v_gene: TRBV5-6
j_gene: TRBJ1-2
abundance: many
CDR3nt: TGTGCCAGCAGCCCGGGACGGCGGTGGAGCTACACCTTC
CDR3aa: CASSPGRRWSYTF

d_gene: TRBD1
v_gene: TRBV29-1
j_gene: TRBJ1-2
abundance: few
CDR3nt: TGCAGCGTTGGGGACAGCGCCCTTCTTTCGGGCTACACCTTC
CDR3aa: CSVGDSALLSGYTF

d_gene: -
v_gene: TRBV29-1
j_gene: TRBJ2-2
abundance: -
CDR3nt: TGCAGCGTTGGAGTCAACCTTAAAGCCACCGGGGAGCTGTTTTTT
CDR3aa: CSVGVNLKATGELFF

d_gene: -
v_gene: TRBV5-1
j_gene: TRBJ2-2
abundance: many
CDR3nt: TGCGCCAGCAGCTTGAGGGTCGACTCGAACACCGGGGAGCTGTTTTTT
CDR3aa: CASSLRVDSNTGELFF